Listed here are 11 T cell receptor beta chains from one sample, sequenced in a study of blood T cell repertoires in COVID-19 (dated by TCRdb to the early 2020s). Libraries were prepared through the immunoSEQ multiplex PCR assay. The table was pulled from immuneACCESS by TCRdb, which kept in-frame rearrangements only. Such tables lose some clones; where checked, under half of the loss comes from unresolved V genes, and the rest has no known cause. The sample table shows around 300,000 clones, and about 88% are seen once. The ten largest clonotypes hold roughly 2% of the sample. Source material: PBMCs or T cells enriched from blood (not recorded which). These receptors were taken from a woman aged 55-69 years in a cohort exposed to, infected with or recovered from COVID-19 (not recorded which).

V usage is TRBV7-8 and J usage is TRBJ2-2; the match to TRBD2 covers 13 bases. The V segment lost 6 bases and the J segment 6 bases; nucleotides outside the gene matches: 10. Germline CDR1 and CDR2: SGHVS and FQNEAQ. This CDR3 spans 17 amino acids. CDR3 nucleotide sequence: TGTGCCAGCAGTTCGTTTACTAGCGGGAGGGCGGCCGGGGAGCTGTTTTTT. Protein product: CASSSFTSGRAAGELFF.

The chain's CDR3 is CASSAGMGEGYTF. The DNA for the CDR3 is TGTGCCAGCAGCGCGGGGATGGGGGAAGGCTACACCTTC. The chain has TRBV7-3 and TRBJ1-2; possible D gene TRBD1, 5 bases. CDR1 SGHTA and CDR2 FQGTGA come from the germline V gene. The CDR3 has 13 amino acids. With 5 bases removed from V and 8 bases from J, the gap between germline ends came to 15 bases.

The chain recombines TRBV5-4 with TRBJ2-4, with D tentatively TRBD1 (6 bases). Trimming removed 1 base at V and 0 bases at J, with 8 bases between. This CDR3 spans 15 amino acids. CDR1 and CDR2 from the germline V gene are SGHNT and YYREEE (reference sequence). In DNA form, the CDR3 reads TGTGCCAGCAGCTTGACAGGGCTAGCCAAAAACATTCAGTACTTC. Translated: CASSLTGLAKNIQYF.

The chain carries TRBV7-9 and TRBJ2-3; 15 bases match TRBD2. Germline loops: CDR1 SEHNR, CDR2 FQNEAQ (reference sequence). The CDR3 has 14 residues. J gave up 8 bases and V 11 bases, and 8 bases lay outside the gene matches. This CDR3 is CAYGLAGGPGTQYF. In DNA, the CDR3 is TGTGCCTACGGACTAGCGGGAGGGCCAGGTACGCAGTATTTT.

CDR3 sequence (DNA): TGTGCCAGCAGCCCGGGACAGGGGGAGACCCAGTACTTC. Its translation is CASSPGQGETQYF. V is TRBV7-8 and J is TRBJ2-5; 10 nucleotides match TRBD1. J was trimmed by 5 bases and V by 5 bases; bases with no gene match: 2. The CDR3 has 13 amino acids. CDR1 is SGHVS and CDR2 is FQNEAQ in the germline V gene.

J is TRBJ2-1 and V is TRBV28, with 10 bases aligning to TRBD2. Germline V gives CDR1 MDHEN, CDR2 SYDVKM. The ends lost 5 bases at V and 12 bases at J; junction bases unmatched: 16. The CDR3 has 16 residues. CDR3 loop: CASSPASGRGGSGQFF. In nucleotides, the CDR3 is TGTGCCAGCAGTCCGGCTAGCGGGAGAGGGGGATCCGGGCAGTTCTTC.

This clone was seen only once. The chain is built from TRBV7-9 and TRBJ2-7, with TRBD1 identical over 10 bases. The CDR3 spans 12 residues. Germline lookup yields CDR1 SEHNR and CDR2 FQNEAQ (reference sequence). Trimming cost V 8 bases and J 7 bases; bases outside gene matches: 5. CDR3 bases: TGTGCCAGCCGACAGGGGGCACGAGAGCAGTACTTC. It encodes CASRQGAREQYF.

The genes are TRBV15 and TRBJ2-1, with D possibly being TRBD2 (6 bases). The CDR3 totals 16 residues. Trimming removed 1 base from V and 3 bases from J, with 13 bases in between. Germline CDR1 and CDR2: LNHNV and YYDKDF (reference sequence). The CDR3 here is CATSRGTGERYNEQFF. DNA for the CDR3: TGTGCCACCAGCAGAGGGACGGGAGAACGCTACAATGAGCAGTTCTTC.

The chain is built from TRBV4-2 and TRBJ2-1, with TRBD1 matching 7 bases. The V gene's germline CDR1 is LGHNA and CDR2 YNFKEQ. Trimming took 0 bases from V and 3 from J; bases not matched to a gene: 5. This CDR3 contains 16 residues. The DNA for the CDR3 is TGTGCCAGCAGCCAAGACCGGGACAGCTACTACAATGAGCAGTTCTTC. Protein product: CASSQDRDSYYNEQFF.

V and J are TRBV28 and TRBJ2-7; tentatively, D is TRBD2 (5 bases). CDR1 is MDHEN, CDR2 SYDVKM, per germline. This CDR3 is built from 13 residues. Trimming cost V 2 bases and J 10 bases, with 15 bases left between them. The CDR3, as DNA: TGTGCCAGCAGTTTACCTGAGGGCGGCCGACAGTACTTC. Protein sequence: CASSLPEGGRQYF. Full variable domain (outside the CDR3, taken from reference TRBV28 and TRBJ2-7): DVKVTQSSRYLVKRTGEKVFLECVQDMDHENMFWYRQDPGLGLRLIYFSYDVKMKEKGDIPEGYSVSREKKERFSLILESASTNQTSMYLCASSLPEGGRQYFGPGTRLTVT.

This clone showed up just once. This chain connects TRBV7-3 to TRBJ2-1, with a tentative D call TRBD1 (6 bases). CDR1 and CDR2 (germline): SGHTA, FQGTGA. This CDR3 has 16 amino acids. Trimming cost V 1 base and J 0 bases, with 10 bases left between them. CDR3 in amino acids: CASSLMRGNSYNEQFF. In nucleotides, the CDR3 is TGTGCCAGCAGCTTAATGAGGGGGAACTCCTACAATGAGCAGTTCTTC. Full variable domain (missing parts from reference TRBV7-3 and TRBJ2-1): GAGVSQTPSNKVTEKGKYVELRCDPISGHTALYWYRQSLGQGPEFLIYFQGTGAADDSGLPNDRFFAVRPEGSVSTLKIQRTERGDSAVYLCASSLMRGNSYNEQFFGPGTRLTVL.